The rows below give T cell receptor beta chains drawn from one sample of a study of long-term antiretroviral therapy in people with HIV. Sequencing used immunoSEQ multiplex PCR; TCRdb keeps in-frame clones, though not all of them. The sample shows 25,000 to 35,000 clones, roughly 92% of them seen only once. Specimen: unsorted PBMCs, collected approximately 6.3 years after starting antiretroviral therapy. All receptors come from a middle-aged woman with HIV. CDR3s include the opening cysteine and the closing phenylalanine or tryptophan. The D gene is left open where the match is weak. Clone size is stated in some rows and not others, as once, few, many or a class when expanded.

clone_size: -
v_call: TRBV14
d_call: -
j_call: TRBJ2-6
cdr3_nt: TGTGCCAGCAGTCAAGCATTATACTCTGGGGCCAACGTCCTGACTTTC
cdr3_aa: CASSQALYSGANVLTF

clone_size: -
v_call: TRBV11-3
d_call: -
j_call: TRBJ2-1
cdr3_nt: TGTGCCAGCAGCTTACGTCCGGCCCAAAGGTTGTTCTTC
cdr3_aa: CASSLRPAQRLFF

clone_size: -
v_call: TRBV12-5
d_call: TRBD1
j_call: TRBJ1-2
cdr3_nt: TGTGCTAGTGGTTTGGTACTCGGGACAGACCACAACTATGGCTACACCTTC
cdr3_aa: CASGLVLGTDHNYGYTF

clone_size: -
v_call: TRBV10-3
d_call: -
j_call: TRBJ1-6
cdr3_nt: TGTGCCATCAGTGTTTCGGGGAGTGATTCACCCCTCCACTTT
cdr3_aa: CAISVSGSDSPLHF

clone_size: -
v_call: TRBV4-1
d_call: TRBD1
j_call: TRBJ1-4
cdr3_nt: TGCGCCAGCAGCCAAGGGGACAGGGGTTCTGAAAAACTGTTTTTT
cdr3_aa: CASSQGDRGSEKLFF

clone_size: -
v_call: TRBV9
d_call: -
j_call: TRBJ1-1
cdr3_nt: TGTGCCAGCAGCGTAGGAGGGATACACACTGAAGCTTTCTTT
cdr3_aa: CASSVGGIHTEAFF

clone_size: -
v_call: TRBV30
d_call: -
j_call: TRBJ2-3
cdr3_nt: TGTGCCTGGAGTCCCGGGACCAACCCTGGCACAGATACGCAGTATTTT
cdr3_aa: CAWSPGTNPGTDTQYF

clone_size: -
v_call: TRBV5-1
d_call: TRBD2
j_call: TRBJ2-7
cdr3_nt: TGCGCCAGCGGGGAGGGCTACGAGCAGTACTTC
cdr3_aa: CASGEGYEQYF

clone_size: -
v_call: TRBV30
d_call: -
j_call: TRBJ1-1
cdr3_nt: TGTGCCTACCAACGGGACTCTAACACTGAAGCTTTCTTT
cdr3_aa: CAYQRDSNTEAFF

clone_size: -
v_call: TRBV19
d_call: TRBD1
j_call: TRBJ1-2
cdr3_nt: TGTGCCAGTAAGGACAGGGGGCTGCCCAACTATGGCTACACCTTC
cdr3_aa: CASKDRGLPNYGYTF

clone_size: -
v_call: TRBV30
d_call: -
j_call: TRBJ2-7
cdr3_nt: TGTGCCTGGAGTGTGGGGAGCGAGCAGTACTTC
cdr3_aa: CAWSVGSEQYF

clone_size: -
v_call: TRBV25-1
d_call: TRBD2
j_call: TRBJ2-7
cdr3_nt: TGTGCCACGAGGAGTAGCGGGGGGACCTACGAGCAGTACTTC
cdr3_aa: CATRSSGGTYEQYF

clone_size: -
v_call: TRBV7-2
d_call: -
j_call: TRBJ2-2
cdr3_nt: TGTGCCAGCAGCGGGCAATCGAACACCGGGGAGCTGTTTTTT
cdr3_aa: CASSGQSNTGELFF

clone_size: -
v_call: TRBV10-3
d_call: TRBD1
j_call: TRBJ1-1
cdr3_nt: TGTGCCATCAGTGAGTTCGGGACAGGGGGCGGGAGCACTGAAGCTTTCTTT
cdr3_aa: CAISEFGTGGGSTEAFF

clone_size: -
v_call: TRBV19
d_call: TRBD1
j_call: TRBJ1-6
cdr3_nt: TGTGCCTCTAAGGGACAGGGAAGTTCACCCCTCCACTTT
cdr3_aa: CASKGQGSSPLHF

clone_size: -
v_call: TRBV7-9
d_call: TRBD1
j_call: TRBJ2-7
cdr3_nt: TGTGCCAGCAGTTATACCGGGACAGGGGCGACCGAGCAGTACTTC
cdr3_aa: CASSYTGTGATEQYF

clone_size: -
v_call: TRBV6-5
d_call: -
j_call: TRBJ2-7
cdr3_nt: TGTGCCAGCAGTTACCTCCAGGGGGGTGAGCAGTACTTC
cdr3_aa: CASSYLQGGEQYF

clone_size: -
v_call: TRBV4-3
d_call: TRBD2
j_call: TRBJ2-2
cdr3_nt: TGCGCCAGCAGCCAAGATATAATAGCGGGGGGGGTATTGAACACCGGGGAGCTGTTTTTT
cdr3_aa: CASSQDIIAGGVLNTGELFF

clone_size: few
v_call: TRBV9
d_call: -
j_call: TRBJ1-1
cdr3_nt: TGTGCCAGCAGCGTAGGAACGGTACCGAACACTGAAGCTTTCTTT
cdr3_aa: CASSVGTVPNTEAFF

clone_size: -
v_call: TRBV6-1
d_call: -
j_call: TRBJ2-7
cdr3_nt: TGTGCCAGCAGTCTCACGAGCTACGAGCAGTACTTC
cdr3_aa: CASSLTSYEQYF

clone_size: -
v_call: TRBV30
d_call: -
j_call: TRBJ1-4
cdr3_nt: TGTGCTGGAGGGAGCACAACTAATGAAAAACTGTTTTTT
cdr3_aa: CAGGSTTNEKLFF

clone_size: -
v_call: TRBV29-1
d_call: -
j_call: TRBJ1-6
cdr3_nt: TGCAGCGTTGAAGATCCCTGGAGCTCCTATAATTCACCCCTCCACTTT
cdr3_aa: CSVEDPWSSYNSPLHF